The T cell receptor beta chain under discussion was sequenced for a study of identical twins. The V gene's germline CDR1 is SEHNR and CDR2 FQNEAQ (reference sequence). The CDR3 consists of 16 residues. The trim removed 0 bases at V and 5 bases at J, leaving 5 bases unmatched. This clonotype was counted only a few times. Its antigen is unknown. Whole-study findings and limits: Conclusions were drawn cross-sectionally by statistical analysis, without following the same donors. Diverse VJ usage suggested most zero-insertion clonotypes were not invariant T cells.

TCRdb called the 5' RACE reads again in MiXCR, with one record for every CDR3 protein. The table lists 1,800,000 or so distinct CDR3 sequences, about 32% of them singletons. Healthy Caucasian individuals made up all the donors. The sample comprised cord blood. This TCR was recovered from a newborn girl in good health. V and J are TRBV7-9 and TRBJ2-1; TRBD2 matches at 9 bases. This CDR3 is CASSLARGGPNNEQFF. DNA for the CDR3: TGTGCCAGCAGCTTAGCGCGGGGGGGACCTAACAATGAGCAGTTCTTC. The variable domain in full, completed from reference TRBV7-9 and TRBJ2-1, reads DTGVSQNPRHKITKRGQNVTFRCDPISEHNRLYWYRQTLGQGPEFLTYFQNEAQLEKSRLLSDRFSAERPKGSFSTLEIQRTEQGDSAMYLCASSLARGGPNNEQFFGPGTRLTVL.